Below, 6 T cell receptor beta chains from the same sample are listed, as sequenced in a study of T cells in Graves' hyperthyroidism and ophthalmopathy. The CDR3 regions of TCR beta were amplified from RNA transcripts. A first-round RT-PCR of the TCR CDR3 used the HTBI primer set. TCRdb redid the calling of the multiplex PCR reads with MiXCR, one entry per CDR3 protein. The sample comprises approximately 400,000 distinct CDR3 sequences, 25% of which are singletons, and less than 85% rests with the top ten. Input material: blood. Receptors were obtained from a middle-aged man with Graves' hyperthyroidism.

J is TRBJ2-1 and V is TRBV5-1, with D possibly matching TRBD2 (6 bases). CDR3 size: 16 residues. Germline V CDR1 and CDR2: SGHRS, YFSETQ. Trimming took off 0 bases at V and 6 bases at J, with 16 bases between the two ends. The CDR3 spells CASSLVEGRTTNEQFF. DNA of the CDR3: TGCGCCAGCAGCTTGGTAGAGGGCCGGACTACCAATGAGCAGTTCTTC.

This clonotype was seen at least ten times. The chain joins TRBV3-1 to TRBJ2-7; D is ambiguous. There are 12 residues in the CDR3. Germline CDR1 is LGHDT and CDR2 is YNNKEL (reference sequence). The ends were cut back, 3 bases at V and 3 bases at J, with 6 bases in the middle. The chain's CDR3 is CASSHLIYEQYF. For the CDR3, the DNA is TGTGCCAGCAGCCATCTTATCTACGAGCAGTACTTC.

The gene calls are TRBV6-1 and TRBJ2-7; no clear D gene. V was clipped by 6 bases and J by 3 bases, with 12 bases between them. Germline V gives CDR1 MNHNS, CDR2 SASEGT. The CDR3 extends over 13 amino acids. Written as DNA, the CDR3 is TGTGCCAGCAGCCAGAACTACAACTACGAGCAGTACTTC. This gives the protein CASSQNYNYEQYF.

The chain carries TRBV6-1 and TRBJ2-5, with D unclear. This CDR3 contains 13 residues. V lost 6 bases and J lost 1, with 9 bases in between. Germline V gives CDR1 MNHNS, CDR2 SASEGT. CDR3 in DNA: TGTGCCAGCAGAAGACGGATCCAAGAGACCCAGTACTTC. Its protein product is CASRRRIQETQYF.

This chain uses TRBV5-1 with TRBJ2-1; 9 positions agree with TRBD1. CDR3 length equals 13 residues. Trimming cost V 5 bases and J 9 bases; bases outside gene matches: 6. Per germline, CDR1 SGHRS and CDR2 YFSETQ. In DNA form, the CDR3 reads TGCGCCAGCAGGGAAACAGGGGGCGGTGAGCAGTTCTTC. Protein product: CASRETGGGEQFF.

V and J are TRBV9 and TRBJ2-1, with D tentatively TRBD1 (6 bases). Germline V gives CDR1 SGDLS, CDR2 YYNGEE. Trimming removed 0 bases at V and 2 bases at J, with 18 bases between. The CDR3 has 18 residues. The CDR3 DNA follows: TGTGCCAGCAGCGTAGATCCTGGGACCAGGGGAGCCTACAATGAGCAGTTCTTC. Translated, it gives CASSVDPGTRGAYNEQFF.